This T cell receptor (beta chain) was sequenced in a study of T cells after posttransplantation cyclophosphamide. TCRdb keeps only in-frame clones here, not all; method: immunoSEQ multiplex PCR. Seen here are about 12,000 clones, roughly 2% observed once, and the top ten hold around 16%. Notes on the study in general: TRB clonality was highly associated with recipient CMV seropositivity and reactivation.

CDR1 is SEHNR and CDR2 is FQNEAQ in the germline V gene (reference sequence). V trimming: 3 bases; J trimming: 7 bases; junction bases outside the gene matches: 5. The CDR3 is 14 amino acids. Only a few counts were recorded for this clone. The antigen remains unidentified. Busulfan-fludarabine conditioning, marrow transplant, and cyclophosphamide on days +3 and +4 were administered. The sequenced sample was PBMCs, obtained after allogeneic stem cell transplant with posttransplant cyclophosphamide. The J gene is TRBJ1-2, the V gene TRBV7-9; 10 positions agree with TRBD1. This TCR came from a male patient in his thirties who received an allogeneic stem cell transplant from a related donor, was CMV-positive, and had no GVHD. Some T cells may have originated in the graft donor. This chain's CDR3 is CASSFSRQGAGYTF. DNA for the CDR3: TGTGCCAGCAGCTTTTCTAGACAGGGGGCTGGCTACACCTTC.